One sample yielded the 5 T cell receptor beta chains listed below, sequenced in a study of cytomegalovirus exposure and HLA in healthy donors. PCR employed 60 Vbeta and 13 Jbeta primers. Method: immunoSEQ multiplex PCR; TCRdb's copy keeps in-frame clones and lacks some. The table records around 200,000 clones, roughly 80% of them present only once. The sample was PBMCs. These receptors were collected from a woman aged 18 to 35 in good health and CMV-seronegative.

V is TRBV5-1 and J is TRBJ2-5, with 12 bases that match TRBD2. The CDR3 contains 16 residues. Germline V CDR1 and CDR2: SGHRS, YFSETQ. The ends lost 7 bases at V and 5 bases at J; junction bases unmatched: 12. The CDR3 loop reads CASGASGRVSLETQYF. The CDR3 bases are TGCGCCAGCGGCGCTAGCGGGAGGGTTAGTTTGGAGACCCAGTACTTC. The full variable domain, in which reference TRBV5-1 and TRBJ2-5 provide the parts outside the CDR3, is KAGVTQTPRYLIKTRGQQVTLSCSPISGHRSVSWYQQTPGQGLQFLFEYFSETQRNKGNFPGRFSGRQFSNSRSEMNVSTLELGDSALYLCASGASGRVSLETQYFGPGTRLLVL.

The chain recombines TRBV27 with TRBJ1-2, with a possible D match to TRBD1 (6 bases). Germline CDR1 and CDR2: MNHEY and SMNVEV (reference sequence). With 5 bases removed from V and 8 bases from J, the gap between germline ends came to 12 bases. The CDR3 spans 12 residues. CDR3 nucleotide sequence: TGTGCCAGCAGTACAGGGTCTGGAGGCTACACCTTC. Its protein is CASSTGSGGYTF.

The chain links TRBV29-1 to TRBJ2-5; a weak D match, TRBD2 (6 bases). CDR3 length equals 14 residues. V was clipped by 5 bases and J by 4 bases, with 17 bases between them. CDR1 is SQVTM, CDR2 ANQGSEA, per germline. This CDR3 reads CSVSGSSTPETQYF. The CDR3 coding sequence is TGCAGCGTTTCCGGGAGCTCGACTCCAGAGACCCAGTACTTC.

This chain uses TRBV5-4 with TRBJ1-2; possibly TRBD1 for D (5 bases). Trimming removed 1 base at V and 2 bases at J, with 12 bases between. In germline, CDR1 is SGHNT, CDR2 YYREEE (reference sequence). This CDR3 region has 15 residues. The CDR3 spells CASSLFAGRNYGYTF. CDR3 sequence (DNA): TGTGCCAGCAGCTTGTTCGCAGGGCGCAACTATGGCTACACCTTC.

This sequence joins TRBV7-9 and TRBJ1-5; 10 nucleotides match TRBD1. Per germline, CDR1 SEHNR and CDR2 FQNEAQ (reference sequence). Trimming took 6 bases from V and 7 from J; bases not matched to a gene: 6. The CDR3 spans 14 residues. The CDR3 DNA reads TGTGCCAGCAGAGGGACAGGGGAATGGCAGCCCCAGCATTTT. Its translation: CASRGTGEWQPQHF. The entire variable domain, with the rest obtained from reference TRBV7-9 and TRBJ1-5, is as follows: DTGVSQNPRHKITKRGQNVTFRCDPISEHNRLYWYRQTLGQGPEFLTYFQNEAQLEKSRLLSDRFSAERPKGSFSTLEIQRTEQGDSAMYLCASRGTGEWQPQHFGDGTRLSIL.